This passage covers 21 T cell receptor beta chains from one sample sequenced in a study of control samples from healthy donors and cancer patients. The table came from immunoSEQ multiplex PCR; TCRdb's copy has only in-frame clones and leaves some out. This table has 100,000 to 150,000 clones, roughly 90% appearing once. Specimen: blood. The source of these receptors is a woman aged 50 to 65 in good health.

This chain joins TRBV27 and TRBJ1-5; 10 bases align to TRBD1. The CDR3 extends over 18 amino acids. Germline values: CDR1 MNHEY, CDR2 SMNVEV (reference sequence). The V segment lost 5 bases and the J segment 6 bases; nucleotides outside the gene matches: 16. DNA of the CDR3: TGTGCCAGCAGTCCACATCTTGGACAGGGGGTGATGGGTCAGCCCCAGCATTTT. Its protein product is CASSPHLGQGVMGQPQHF.

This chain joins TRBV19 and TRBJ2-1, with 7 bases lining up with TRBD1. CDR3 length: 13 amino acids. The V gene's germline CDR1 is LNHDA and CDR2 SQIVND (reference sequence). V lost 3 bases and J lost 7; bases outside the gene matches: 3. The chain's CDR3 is CASSIGGQNEQFF. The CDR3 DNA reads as TGTGCCAGTAGTATTGGGGGACAGAATGAGCAGTTCTTC.

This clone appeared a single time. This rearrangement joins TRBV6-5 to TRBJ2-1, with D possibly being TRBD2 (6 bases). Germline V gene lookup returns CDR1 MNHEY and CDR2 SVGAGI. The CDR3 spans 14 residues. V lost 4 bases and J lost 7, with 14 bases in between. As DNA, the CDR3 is TGTGCCAGCAGTTCCTCCCGGGGGTCAAATGAGCAGTTCTTC. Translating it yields CASSSSRGSNEQFF.

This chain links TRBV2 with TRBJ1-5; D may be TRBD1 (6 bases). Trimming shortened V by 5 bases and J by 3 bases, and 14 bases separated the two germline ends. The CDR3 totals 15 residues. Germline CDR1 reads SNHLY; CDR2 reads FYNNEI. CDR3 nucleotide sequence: TGTGCCAGCAGTCAACAGGGCACACTCAATCAGCCCCAGCATTTT. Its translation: CASSQQGTLNQPQHF. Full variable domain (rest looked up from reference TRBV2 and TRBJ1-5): EPEVTQTPSHQVTQMGQEVILRCVPISNHLYFYWYRQILGQKVEFLVSFYNNEISEKSEIFDDQFSVERPDGSNFTLKIRSTKLEDSAMYFCASSQQGTLNQPQHFGDGTRLSIL.

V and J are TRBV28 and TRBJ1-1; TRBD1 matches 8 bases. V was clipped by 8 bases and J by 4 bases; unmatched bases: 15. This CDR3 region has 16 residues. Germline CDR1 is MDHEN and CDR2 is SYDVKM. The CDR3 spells CASHNAGGSSGTEAFF. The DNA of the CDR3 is TGTGCCAGCCATAACGCAGGGGGCTCTTCTGGCACTGAAGCTTTCTTT.

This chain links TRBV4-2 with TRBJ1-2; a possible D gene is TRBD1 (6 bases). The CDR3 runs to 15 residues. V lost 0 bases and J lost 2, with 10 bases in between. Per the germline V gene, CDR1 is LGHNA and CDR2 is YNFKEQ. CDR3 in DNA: TGTGCCAGCAGCCAAGATCTGACAGGCAACTATGGCTACACCTTC. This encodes CASSQDLTGNYGYTF.

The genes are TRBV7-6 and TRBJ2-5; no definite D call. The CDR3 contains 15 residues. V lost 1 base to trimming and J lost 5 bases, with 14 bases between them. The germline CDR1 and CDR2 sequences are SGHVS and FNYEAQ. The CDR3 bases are TGTGCCAGCAGCTTAGGTCAGACTCTTGCGGAGACCCAGTACTTC. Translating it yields CASSLGQTLAETQYF.

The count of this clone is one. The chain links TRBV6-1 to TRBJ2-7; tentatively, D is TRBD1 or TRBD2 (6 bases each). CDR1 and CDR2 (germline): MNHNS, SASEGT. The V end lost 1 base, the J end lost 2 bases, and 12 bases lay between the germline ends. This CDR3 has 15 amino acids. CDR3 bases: TGTGCCAGCAGTGAAGGAGGGGGGATGCCCTACGAGCAGTACTTC. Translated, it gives CASSEGGGMPYEQYF.

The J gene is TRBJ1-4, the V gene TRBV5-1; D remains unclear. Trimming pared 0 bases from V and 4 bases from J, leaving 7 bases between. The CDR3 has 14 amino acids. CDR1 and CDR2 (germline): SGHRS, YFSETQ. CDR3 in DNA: TGCGCCAGCAGCTTGGCCATCGGTAATGAAAAACTGTTTTTT. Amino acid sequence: CASSLAIGNEKLFF.

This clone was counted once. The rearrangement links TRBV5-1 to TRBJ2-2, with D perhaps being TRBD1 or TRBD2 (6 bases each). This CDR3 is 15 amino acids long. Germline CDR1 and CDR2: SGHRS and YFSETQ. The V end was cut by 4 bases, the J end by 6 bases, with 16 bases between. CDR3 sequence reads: CASSPSGAGAGELFF. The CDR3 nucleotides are TGCGCCAGCAGCCCTTCGGGAGCAGGGGCCGGGGAGCTGTTTTTT.

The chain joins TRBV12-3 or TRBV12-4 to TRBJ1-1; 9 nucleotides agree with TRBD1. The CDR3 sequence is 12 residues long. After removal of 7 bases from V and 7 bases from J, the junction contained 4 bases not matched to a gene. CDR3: CASNNRGREAFF. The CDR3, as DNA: TGTGCCAGCAACAACAGGGGGCGTGAAGCTTTCTTT.

CDR3 sequence: CASSQDSTGPYEQYF. CDR3 DNA: TGTGCCAGCAGCCAAGATAGTACAGGGCCCTACGAGCAGTACTTC. This chain uses TRBV4-2 with TRBJ2-7, with D possibly being TRBD1 (6 bases). Germline CDR1 LGHNA, CDR2 YNFKEQ. The CDR3 contains 15 residues. V was shortened by 0 bases and J by 2 bases, with 11 bases between the two germline ends.

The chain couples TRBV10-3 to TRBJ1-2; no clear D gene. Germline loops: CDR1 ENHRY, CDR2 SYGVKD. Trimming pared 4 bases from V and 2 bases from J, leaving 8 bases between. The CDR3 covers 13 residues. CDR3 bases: TGTGCCATCAGTGGATCCGGGAACTATGGCTACACCTTC. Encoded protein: CAISGSGNYGYTF.

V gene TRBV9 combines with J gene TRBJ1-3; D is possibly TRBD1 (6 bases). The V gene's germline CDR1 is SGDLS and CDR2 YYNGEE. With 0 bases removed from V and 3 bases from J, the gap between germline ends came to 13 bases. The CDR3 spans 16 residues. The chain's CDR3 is CASSVEQTGSGNTIYF. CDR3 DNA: TGTGCCAGCAGCGTAGAGCAAACAGGGAGTGGAAACACCATATATTTT.

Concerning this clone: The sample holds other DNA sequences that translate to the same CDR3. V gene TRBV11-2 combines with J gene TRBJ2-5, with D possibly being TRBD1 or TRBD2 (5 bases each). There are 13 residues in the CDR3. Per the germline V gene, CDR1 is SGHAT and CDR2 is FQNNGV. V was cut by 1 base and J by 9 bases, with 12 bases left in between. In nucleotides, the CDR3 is TGTGCCAGCAGCTTAGGACAAAGAGGGGCCCAGTACTTC. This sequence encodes CASSLGQRGAQYF. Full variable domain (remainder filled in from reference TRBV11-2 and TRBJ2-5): EAGVAQSPRYKIIEKRQSVAFWCNPISGHATLYWYQQILGQGPKLLIQFQNNGVVDDSQLPKDRFSAERLKGVDSTLKIQPAKLEDSAVYLCASSLGQRGAQYFGPGTRLLVL.

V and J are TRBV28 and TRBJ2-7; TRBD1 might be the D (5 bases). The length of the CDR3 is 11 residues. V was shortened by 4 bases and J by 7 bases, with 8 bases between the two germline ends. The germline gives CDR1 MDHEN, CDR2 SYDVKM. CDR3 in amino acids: CASSWGMEQYF. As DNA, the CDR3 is TGTGCCAGCAGTTGGGGCATGGAGCAGTACTTC.

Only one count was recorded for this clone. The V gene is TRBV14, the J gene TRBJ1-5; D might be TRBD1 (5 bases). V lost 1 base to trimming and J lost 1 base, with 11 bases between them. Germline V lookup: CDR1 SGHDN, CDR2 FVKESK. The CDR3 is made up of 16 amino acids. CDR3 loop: CASSQVGGRSNQPQHF. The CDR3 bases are TGTGCCAGCAGCCAAGTTGGGGGGAGAAGCAATCAGCCCCAGCATTTT.

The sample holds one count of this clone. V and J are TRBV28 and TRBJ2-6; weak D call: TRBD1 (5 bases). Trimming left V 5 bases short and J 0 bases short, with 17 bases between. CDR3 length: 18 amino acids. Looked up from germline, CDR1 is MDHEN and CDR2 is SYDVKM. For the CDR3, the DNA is TGTGCCAGCAGTCCCTCAGGGTTGGGAACCTCTGGGGCCAACGTCCTGACTTTC. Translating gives CASSPSGLGTSGANVLTF.

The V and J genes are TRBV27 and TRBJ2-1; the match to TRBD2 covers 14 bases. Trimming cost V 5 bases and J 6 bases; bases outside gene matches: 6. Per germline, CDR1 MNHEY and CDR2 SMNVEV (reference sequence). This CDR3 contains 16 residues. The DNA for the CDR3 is TGTGCCAGCAGTCCCCGACTAGCGGGAGGGCTCAATGAGCAGTTCTTC. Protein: CASSPRLAGGLNEQFF.

CDR3 nucleotide sequence: TGTGCCAGCAGCCAAGTCGGCACTGAAGCTTTCTTT. Its translation: CASSQVGTEAFF. The J gene is TRBJ1-1, the V gene TRBV3-1 (or the pseudogene TRBV3-2); D gene ambiguous. Germline CDR1 LGHDT, CDR2 YNNKEL (reference sequence). This CDR3 has 12 amino acids. Trimming stripped 1 base from V and 4 bases from J, with 4 bases between.

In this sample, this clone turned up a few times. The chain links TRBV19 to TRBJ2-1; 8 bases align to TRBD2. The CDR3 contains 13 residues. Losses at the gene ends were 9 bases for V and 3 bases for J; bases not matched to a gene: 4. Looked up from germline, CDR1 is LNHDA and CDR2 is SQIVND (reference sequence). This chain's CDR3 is CASQRESYNEQFF. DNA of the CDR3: TGTGCCAGCCAGCGGGAGAGCTACAATGAGCAGTTCTTC.